This TCR beta chain derives from a study of cytotoxic CD8 clonotypes in ibrutinib-treated CLL. Study as a whole: Following treatment for a median around twelve months, range 6 to 36, response samples were then taken. Notes on the study in general: Baseline clonality, above age-matched healthy donor levels, tracked circulating CD8+ T-cell counts.

Here immunoSEQ multiplex PCR was the method, and the copy in TCRdb shows in-frame clones only, minus some. The sample includes around 150,000 clones, around 80% of them seen just once. This clone has only a few counts. Its target is not known. Germline V gene lookup returns CDR1 SGHVS and CDR2 FNYEAQ. The CDR3 loop spans 15 amino acids. The V segment lost 5 bases and the J segment 0 bases; nucleotides outside the gene matches: 6. The sample was PBMCs, taken after 36 months of ibrutinib treatment. The receptor's source is a human donor with chronic lymphocytic leukemia. This rearrangement joins TRBV7-6 to TRBJ2-7; TRBD1 aligns across 8 bases. The CDR3 DNA reads TGTGCCAGCAGCGACAGGGGTATTGGCTCCTACGAGCAGTACTTC. This sequence encodes CASSDRGIGSYEQYF. The full variable domain, in which reference TRBV7-6 and TRBJ2-7 provide the parts outside the CDR3, is GAGVSQSPRYKVTKRGQDVALRCDPISGHVSLYWYRQALGQGPEFLTYFNYEAQQDKSGLPNDRFSAERPEGSISTLTIQRTEQRDSAMYRCASSDRGIGSYEQYFGPGTRLTVT.